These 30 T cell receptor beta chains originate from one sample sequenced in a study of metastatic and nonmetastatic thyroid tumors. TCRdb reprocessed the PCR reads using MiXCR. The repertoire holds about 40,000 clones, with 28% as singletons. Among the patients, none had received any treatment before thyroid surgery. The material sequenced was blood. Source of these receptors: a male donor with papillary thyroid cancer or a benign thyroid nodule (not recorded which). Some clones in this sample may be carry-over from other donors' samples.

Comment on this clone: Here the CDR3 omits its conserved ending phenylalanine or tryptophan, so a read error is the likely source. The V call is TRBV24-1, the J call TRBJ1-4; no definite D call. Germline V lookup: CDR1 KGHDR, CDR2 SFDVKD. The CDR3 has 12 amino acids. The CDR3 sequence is CATSANNEKLFC. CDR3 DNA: TGTGCCACAAGTGCAAATAATGAAAAACTGTTTTGT.

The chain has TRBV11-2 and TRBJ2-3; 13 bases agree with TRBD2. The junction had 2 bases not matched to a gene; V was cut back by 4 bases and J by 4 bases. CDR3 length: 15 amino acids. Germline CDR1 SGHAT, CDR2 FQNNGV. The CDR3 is CASSWTSGSSDTQYF. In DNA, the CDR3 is TGTGCCAGCAGCTGGACTAGCGGGAGCTCAGATACGCAGTATTTT.

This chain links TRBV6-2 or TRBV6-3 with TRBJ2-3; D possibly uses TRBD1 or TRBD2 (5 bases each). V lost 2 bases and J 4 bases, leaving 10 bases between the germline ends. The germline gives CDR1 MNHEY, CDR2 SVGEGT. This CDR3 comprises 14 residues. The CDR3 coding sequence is TGTGCCAGCAGTTACCAGGGAGAGGCAGATACGCAGTATTTT. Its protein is CASSYQGEADTQYF.

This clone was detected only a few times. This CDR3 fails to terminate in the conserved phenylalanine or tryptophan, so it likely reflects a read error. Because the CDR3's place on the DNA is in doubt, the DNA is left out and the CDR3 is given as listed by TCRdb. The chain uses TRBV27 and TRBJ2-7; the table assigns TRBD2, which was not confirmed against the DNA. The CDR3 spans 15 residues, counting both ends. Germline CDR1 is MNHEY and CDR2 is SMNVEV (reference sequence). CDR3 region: CASSRDYRGTYERYS.

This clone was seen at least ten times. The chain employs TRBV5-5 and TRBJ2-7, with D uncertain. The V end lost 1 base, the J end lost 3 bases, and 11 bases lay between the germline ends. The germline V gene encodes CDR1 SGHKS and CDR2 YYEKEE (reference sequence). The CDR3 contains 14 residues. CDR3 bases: TGTGCCAGCAGCTTGAGGGCAGGAGACTACGAGCAGTACTTC. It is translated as CASSLRAGDYEQYF.

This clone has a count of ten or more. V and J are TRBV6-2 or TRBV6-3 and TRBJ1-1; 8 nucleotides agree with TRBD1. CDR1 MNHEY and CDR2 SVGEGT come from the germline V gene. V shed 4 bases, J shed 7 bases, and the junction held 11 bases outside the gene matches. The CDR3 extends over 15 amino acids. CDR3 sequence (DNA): TGTGCCAGCAGTTCCTCAGGGACAGGCAATTTTGAAGCTTTCTTT. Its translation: CASSSSGTGNFEAFF.

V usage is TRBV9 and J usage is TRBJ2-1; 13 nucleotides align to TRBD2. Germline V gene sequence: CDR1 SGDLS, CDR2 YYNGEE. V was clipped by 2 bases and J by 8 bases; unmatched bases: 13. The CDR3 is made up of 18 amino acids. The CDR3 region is CASSVRDLTSGRLDEQFF. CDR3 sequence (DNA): TGTGCCAGCAGCGTCCGGGACTTGACTAGCGGGAGGCTTGATGAGCAGTTCTTC. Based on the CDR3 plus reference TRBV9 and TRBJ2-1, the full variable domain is DSGVTQTPKHLITATGQRVTLRCSPRSGDLSVYWYQQSLDQGLQFLIQYYNGEERAKGNILERFSAQQFPDLHSELNLSSLELGDSALYFCASSVRDLTSGRLDEQFFGPGTRLTVL.

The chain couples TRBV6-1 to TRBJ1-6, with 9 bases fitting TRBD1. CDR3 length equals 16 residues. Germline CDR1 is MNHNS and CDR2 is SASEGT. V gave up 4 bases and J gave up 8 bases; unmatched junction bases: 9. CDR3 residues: CASSVRWTGEDSPLHF. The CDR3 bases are TGTGCCAGCAGTGTTAGGTGGACAGGGGAGGATTCACCCCTCCACTTT.

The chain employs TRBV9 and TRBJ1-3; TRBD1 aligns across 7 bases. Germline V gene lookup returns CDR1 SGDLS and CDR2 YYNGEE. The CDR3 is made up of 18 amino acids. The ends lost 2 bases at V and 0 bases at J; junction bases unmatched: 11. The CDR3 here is CASSVSTGTASSGNTIYF. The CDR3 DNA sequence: TGTGCCAGCAGCGTTTCCACCGGGACAGCGAGCTCTGGAAACACCATATATTTT. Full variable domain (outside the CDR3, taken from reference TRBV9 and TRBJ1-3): DSGVTQTPKHLITATGQRVTLRCSPRSGDLSVYWYQQSLDQGLQFLIQYYNGEERAKGNILERFSAQQFPDLHSELNLSSLELGDSALYFCASSVSTGTASSGNTIYFGEGSWLTVV.

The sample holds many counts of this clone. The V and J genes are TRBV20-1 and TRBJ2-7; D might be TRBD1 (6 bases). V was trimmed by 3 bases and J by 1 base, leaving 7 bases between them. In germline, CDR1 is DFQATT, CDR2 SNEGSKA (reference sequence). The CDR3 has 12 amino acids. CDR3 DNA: TGCAGTGCTAGGACAGGATCCTACGAGCAGTACTTC. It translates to CSARTGSYEQYF.

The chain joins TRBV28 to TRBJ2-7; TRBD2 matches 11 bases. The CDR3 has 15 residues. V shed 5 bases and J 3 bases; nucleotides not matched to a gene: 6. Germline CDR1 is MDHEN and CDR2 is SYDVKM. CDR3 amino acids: CASSTPGTSGYEQYF. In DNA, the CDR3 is TGTGCCAGCAGTACCCCCGGGACTAGCGGCTACGAGCAGTACTTC.

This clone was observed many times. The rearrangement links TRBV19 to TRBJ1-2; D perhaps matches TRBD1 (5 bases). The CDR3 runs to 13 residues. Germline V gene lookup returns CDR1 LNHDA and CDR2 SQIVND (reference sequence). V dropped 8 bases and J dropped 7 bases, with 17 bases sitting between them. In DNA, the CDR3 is TGTGCCAGTCGGGACGGCGCTGGCGGTGGCTACACCTTC. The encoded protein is CASRDGAGGGYTF.

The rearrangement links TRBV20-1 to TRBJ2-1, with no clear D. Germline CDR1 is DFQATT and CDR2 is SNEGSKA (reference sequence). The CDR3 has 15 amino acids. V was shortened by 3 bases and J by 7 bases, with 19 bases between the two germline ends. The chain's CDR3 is CSARVPYQAGNEQFF. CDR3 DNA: TGCAGTGCTAGGGTACCTTATCAGGCTGGTAATGAGCAGTTCTTC.

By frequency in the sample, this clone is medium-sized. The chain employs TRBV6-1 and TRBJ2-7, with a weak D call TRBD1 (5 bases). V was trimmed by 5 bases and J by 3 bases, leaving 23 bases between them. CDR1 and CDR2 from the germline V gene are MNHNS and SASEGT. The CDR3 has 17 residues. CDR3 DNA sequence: TGTGCCAGCAGTCGAAGACTGATGACAGCCTCTCTCTACGAGCAGTACTTC. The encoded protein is CASSRRLMTASLYEQYF.

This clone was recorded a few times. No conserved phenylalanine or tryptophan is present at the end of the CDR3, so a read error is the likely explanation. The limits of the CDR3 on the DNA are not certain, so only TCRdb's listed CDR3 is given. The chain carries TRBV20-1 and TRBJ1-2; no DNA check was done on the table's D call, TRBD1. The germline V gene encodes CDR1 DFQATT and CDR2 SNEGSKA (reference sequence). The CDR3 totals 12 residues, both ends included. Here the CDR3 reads CSARVTDRRKIL.

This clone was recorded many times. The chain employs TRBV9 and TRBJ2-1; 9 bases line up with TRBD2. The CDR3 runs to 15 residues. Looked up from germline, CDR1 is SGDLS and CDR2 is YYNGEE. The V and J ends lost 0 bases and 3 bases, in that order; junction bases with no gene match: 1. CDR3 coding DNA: TGTGCCAGCAGCGTAGGCGGGAGGGACTACAATGAGCAGTTCTTC. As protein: CASSVGGRDYNEQFF.

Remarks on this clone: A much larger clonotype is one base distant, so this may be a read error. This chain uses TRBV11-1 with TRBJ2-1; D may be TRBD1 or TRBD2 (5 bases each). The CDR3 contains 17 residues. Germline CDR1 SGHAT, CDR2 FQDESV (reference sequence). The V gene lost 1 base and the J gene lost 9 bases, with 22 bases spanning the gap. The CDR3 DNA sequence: TGTGCCAGCAGCTTAGTAAACCTAGTGGGGCGCCGGGGTGAGCAGTTCTTC. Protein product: CASSLVNLVGRRGEQFF. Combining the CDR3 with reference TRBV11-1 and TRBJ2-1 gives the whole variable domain EAEVAQSPRYKITEKSQAVAFWCDPISGHATLYWYRQILGQGPELLVQFQDESVVDDSQLPKDRFSAERLKGVDSTLKIQPAELGDSAMYLCASSLVNLVGRRGEQFFGPGTRLTVL.

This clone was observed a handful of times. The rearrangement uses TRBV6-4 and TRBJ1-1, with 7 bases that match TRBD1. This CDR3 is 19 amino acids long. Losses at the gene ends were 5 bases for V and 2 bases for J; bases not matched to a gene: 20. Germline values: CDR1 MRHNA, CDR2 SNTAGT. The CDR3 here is CASSTIQGQVFRRNTEAFF. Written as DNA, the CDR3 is TGTGCCAGCAGTACAATCCAAGGACAGGTATTTCGACGAAACACTGAAGCTTTCTTT.

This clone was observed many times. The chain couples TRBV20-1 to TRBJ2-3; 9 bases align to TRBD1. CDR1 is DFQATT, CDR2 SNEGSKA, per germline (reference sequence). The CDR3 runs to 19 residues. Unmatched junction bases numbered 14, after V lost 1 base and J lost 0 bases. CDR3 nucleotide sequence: TGCAGTGCTAGAGCACCAACAGGGGGCAGGGGTGTTAGCACAGATACGCAGTATTTT. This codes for CSARAPTGGRGVSTDTQYF.

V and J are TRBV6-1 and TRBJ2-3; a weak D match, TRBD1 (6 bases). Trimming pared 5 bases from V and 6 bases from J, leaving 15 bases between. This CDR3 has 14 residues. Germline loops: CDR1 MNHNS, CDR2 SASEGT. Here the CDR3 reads CASSPGTTSDTQYF. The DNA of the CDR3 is TGTGCCAGCAGTCCCGGGACAACTTCGGATACGCAGTATTTT.

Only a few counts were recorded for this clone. Here the CDR3 reads CASSDLSTGAYF. CDR3 coding DNA: TGTGCCAGCAGTGATTTATCGACAGGGGCGTACTTC. The J gene is TRBJ2-7, the V gene TRBV2; 8 nucleotides align to TRBD1. From germline, CDR1 is SNHLY and CDR2 FYNNEI. This CDR3 has 12 residues. The V gene end was trimmed by 3 bases and the J gene end by 12 bases; junction bases not matched to a gene: 7.

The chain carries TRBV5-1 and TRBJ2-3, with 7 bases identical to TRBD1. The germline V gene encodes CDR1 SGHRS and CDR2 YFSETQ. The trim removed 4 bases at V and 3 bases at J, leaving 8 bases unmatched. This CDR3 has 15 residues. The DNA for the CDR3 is TGCGCCAGCAGCACGACAGGGCAATGGACAGATACGCAGTATTTT. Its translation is CASSTTGQWTDTQYF. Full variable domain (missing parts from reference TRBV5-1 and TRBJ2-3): KAGVTQTPRYLIKTRGQQVTLSCSPISGHRSVSWYQQTPGQGLQFLFEYFSETQRNKGNFPGRFSGRQFSNSRSEMNVSTLELGDSALYLCASSTTGQWTDTQYFGPGTRLTVL.

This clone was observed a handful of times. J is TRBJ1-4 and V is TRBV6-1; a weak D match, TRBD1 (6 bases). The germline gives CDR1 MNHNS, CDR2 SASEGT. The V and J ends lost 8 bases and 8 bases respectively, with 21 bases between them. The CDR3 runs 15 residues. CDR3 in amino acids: CASGFVVGGEEKLFF. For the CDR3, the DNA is TGTGCCAGCGGATTCGTTGTGGGGGGCGAGGAAAAACTGTTTTTT.

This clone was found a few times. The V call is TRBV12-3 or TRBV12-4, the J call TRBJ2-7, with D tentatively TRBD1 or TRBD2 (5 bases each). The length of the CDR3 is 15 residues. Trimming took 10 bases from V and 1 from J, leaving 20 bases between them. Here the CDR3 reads CAIITRRWGSYEQYF. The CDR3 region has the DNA TGTGCCATCATTACCCGACGGTGGGGGTCCTACGAGCAGTACTTC.

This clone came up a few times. CDR3 in DNA: TGTGCCACCAGCAGAGACAGGGGATCCTACGAGCAGTACTTC. It codes for CATSRDRGSYEQYF. The chain couples TRBV15 to TRBJ2-7; D is possibly TRBD1 (6 bases). Trimming removed 0 bases at V and 1 base at J, with 7 bases between. The germline V gene has CDR1 LNHNV and CDR2 YYDKDF (reference sequence). The CDR3 sequence is 14 residues long. Drawing the rest from reference TRBV15 and TRBJ2-7, the complete variable domain is DAMVIQNPRYQVTQFGKPVTLSCSQTLNHNVMYWYQQKSSQAPKLLFHYYDKDFNNEADTPDNFQSRRPNTSFCFLDIRSPGLGDTAMYLCATSRDRGSYEQYFGPGTRLTVT.

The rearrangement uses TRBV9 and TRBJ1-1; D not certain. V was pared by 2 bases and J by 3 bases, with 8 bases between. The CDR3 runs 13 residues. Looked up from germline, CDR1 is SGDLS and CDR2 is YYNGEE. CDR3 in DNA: TGTGCCAGCAGCGTCGGCGGCTACACTGAAGCTTTCTTT. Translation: CASSVGGYTEAFF. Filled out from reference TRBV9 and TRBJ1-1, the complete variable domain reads DSGVTQTPKHLITATGQRVTLRCSPRSGDLSVYWYQQSLDQGLQFLIQYYNGEERAKGNILERFSAQQFPDLHSELNLSSLELGDSALYFCASSVGGYTEAFFGQGTRLTVV.

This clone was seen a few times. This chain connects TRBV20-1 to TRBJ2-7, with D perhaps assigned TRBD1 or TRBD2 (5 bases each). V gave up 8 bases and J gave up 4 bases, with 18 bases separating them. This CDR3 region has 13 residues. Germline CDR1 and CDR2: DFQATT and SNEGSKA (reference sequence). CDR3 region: CSLKLVGPYEQYF. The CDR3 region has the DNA TGCAGTCTCAAACTAGTGGGACCGTACGAGCAGTACTTC.

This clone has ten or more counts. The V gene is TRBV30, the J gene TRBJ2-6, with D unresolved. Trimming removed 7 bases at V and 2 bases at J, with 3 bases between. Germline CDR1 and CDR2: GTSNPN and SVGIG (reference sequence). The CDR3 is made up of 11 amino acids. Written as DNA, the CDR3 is TGTGCCTCAACTGGGGCCAACGTCCTGACTTTC. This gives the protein CASTGANVLTF.

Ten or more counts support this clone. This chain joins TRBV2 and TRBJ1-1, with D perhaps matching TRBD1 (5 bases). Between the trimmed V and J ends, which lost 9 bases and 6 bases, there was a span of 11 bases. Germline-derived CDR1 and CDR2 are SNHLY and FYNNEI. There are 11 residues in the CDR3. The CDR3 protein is CASWGSPEAFF. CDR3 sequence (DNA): TGTGCCAGTTGGGGGTCCCCTGAAGCTTTCTTT.

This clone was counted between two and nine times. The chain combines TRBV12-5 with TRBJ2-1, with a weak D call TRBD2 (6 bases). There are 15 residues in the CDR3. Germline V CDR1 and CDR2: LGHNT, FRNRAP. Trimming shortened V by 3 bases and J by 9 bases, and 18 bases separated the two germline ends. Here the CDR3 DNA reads TGTGCTAGTGGTTTAGTATCGGGGGTGCCGGGTGAGCAGTTCTTC. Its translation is CASGLVSGVPGEQFF.